A selection of T cell receptor beta chains follows, all from one sample in a study of identical twins. TCRdb itself ran the 5' RACE reads through MiXCR, one entry per CDR3 protein. Among 400,000 to 600,000 distinct CDR3 sequences listed, under 25% were seen once. The same specimen was also included in a second study, on yellow fever vaccine responses in identical twins.

Sequencing was carried out using CD4+ T cells sorted from blood. All receptors derive from a woman under 30 in good health. CDR3s include the opening cysteine and the closing phenylalanine or tryptophan. Each record gives: J gene, V gene, D gene, clone size, CDR3 DNA, CDR3 protein. The D gene is left open where the match is weak. Only part of the rows carry a size: once, few, many, or a class if the clone is expanded.

j_gene: TRBJ1-2
v_gene: TRBV6-5
d_gene: -
abundance: -
CDR3nt: TGTGCCAGCAGTTTTGGAGGGGGCTACACCTTC
CDR3aa: CASSFGGGYTF

j_gene: TRBJ2-3
v_gene: TRBV10-3
d_gene: -
abundance: -
CDR3nt: TGTGCCATCAATAATGGTGGAGATACGCAGTATTTT
CDR3aa: CAINNGGDTQYF

j_gene: TRBJ1-1
v_gene: TRBV7-2
d_gene: -
abundance: few
CDR3nt: TGTGCCAGCAGCCCGGGGAGCACTGAAGCTTTCTTT
CDR3aa: CASSPGSTEAFF

j_gene: TRBJ2-3
v_gene: TRBV28
d_gene: TRBD1
abundance: few
CDR3nt: TGTGCCAGCACCACGGGACAGTTCACAGATACGCAGTATTTT
CDR3aa: CASTTGQFTDTQYF

j_gene: TRBJ2-1
v_gene: TRBV7-7
d_gene: -
abundance: -
CDR3nt: TGTGCCAGCAGCTCCCTAAGCGCGACCAGGGACAATGAGCAGTTCTTC
CDR3aa: CASSSLSATRDNEQFF

j_gene: TRBJ1-1
v_gene: TRBV6-1
d_gene: -
abundance: -
CDR3nt: TGTGCCAGCAGCCACCCGGAGCGGGGGGCACGGACTGAAGCTTTCTTT
CDR3aa: CASSHPERGARTEAFF

j_gene: TRBJ2-1
v_gene: TRBV7-9
d_gene: -
abundance: few
CDR3nt: TGTGCCAGCAGCTTATCGAGTGGGGGCACCTACAATGAGCAGTTCTTC
CDR3aa: CASSLSSGGTYNEQFF

j_gene: TRBJ2-7
v_gene: TRBV20-1
d_gene: TRBD2
abundance: -
CDR3nt: TGCAGTGCCAAATTAGCGGGAAGCTCCTACGAGCAGTACTTC
CDR3aa: CSAKLAGSSYEQYF

j_gene: TRBJ2-2
v_gene: TRBV20-1
d_gene: TRBD2
abundance: few
CDR3nt: TGCAGTGCTAGATTGGCGGGAGCGGACACCGGGGAGCTGTTTTTT
CDR3aa: CSARLAGADTGELFF

j_gene: TRBJ1-2
v_gene: TRBV20-1
d_gene: TRBD1
abundance: -
CDR3nt: TGCAGTGGGGAACAGGGGGCTCCTTTCTATGGCTACACCTTC
CDR3aa: CSGEQGAPFYGYTF

j_gene: TRBJ1-1
v_gene: TRBV7-9
d_gene: -
abundance: few
CDR3nt: TGTGCCAGCAGCCCGACCGTCCCGGGAGAAGCTTTCTTT
CDR3aa: CASSPTVPGEAFF

j_gene: TRBJ2-2
v_gene: TRBV29-1
d_gene: -
abundance: -
CDR3nt: TGCAGCGTTGTGGACACCGGGGAGCTGTTTTTT
CDR3aa: CSVVDTGELFF

j_gene: TRBJ1-6
v_gene: TRBV5-6
d_gene: -
abundance: few
CDR3nt: TGTGCCAGCCAAGTGTCTTATAATTCACCCCTCCACTTT
CDR3aa: CASQVSYNSPLHF

j_gene: TRBJ2-1
v_gene: TRBV7-2
d_gene: TRBD2
abundance: few
CDR3nt: TGTGCCAGCAGCTCTCCGCTAGCGGGCAAGAACAATGAGCAGTTCTTC
CDR3aa: CASSSPLAGKNNEQFF

j_gene: TRBJ2-7
v_gene: TRBV20-1
d_gene: -
abundance: many
CDR3nt: TGCAGTGCTAGACAGGGGAGCTCCTACGAGCAGTACTTC
CDR3aa: CSARQGSSYEQYF

j_gene: TRBJ2-3
v_gene: TRBV3-1
d_gene: -
abundance: few
CDR3nt: TGTGCCAGCAGCCAAGGTCACGAAGCTACGCAGTATTTT
CDR3aa: CASSQGHEATQYF

j_gene: TRBJ2-2
v_gene: TRBV10-3
d_gene: -
abundance: -
CDR3nt: TGTGCCATCAGTCCGAGGGACGGAGAGAACGGTAGCGGGGAGCTGTTTTTT
CDR3aa: CAISPRDGENGSGELFF

j_gene: TRBJ2-2
v_gene: TRBV7-3
d_gene: -
abundance: few
CDR3nt: TGTGCCAGCAGCTTAAGCGGAGGGCCGGGGACCGGGGAGCTGTTTTTT
CDR3aa: CASSLSGGPGTGELFF